A selection of T cell receptor beta chains follows, all from one sample in a study of T-cell reconstitution after alpha-beta-depleted transplantation in children. TCRdb reprocessed the PCR reads with MiXCR, giving one entry per CDR3 protein. The sample consists of 200,000 to 250,000 distinct CDR3 sequences, 25% of them appearing once. The source was PBMCs, collected before TCRalphabeta/CD19-depleted stem cell transplant. All receptors come from a girl aged 2 to 9 with Fanconi anemia, due to receive a stem cell transplant. The CDR3 runs from the conserved cysteine through the conserved F or W. D genes are given only for firm matches. The size entry is marked missing in some rows and otherwise reads once, few, many or a size class.

clone size	CDR3 length	J gene	D gene	V gene	CDR3 protein	CDR3 DNA
few	15	TRBJ2-3	TRBD2	TRBV20-1	CSASVLAGLGDTQYF	TGCAGTGCTAGCGTGCTAGCGGGACTCGGAGATACGCAGTATTTT
once	15	TRBJ2-3	TRBD2	TRBV2	CASSDLAGRTDTQYF	TGTGCCAGCAGTGATCTAGCGGGGCGCACAGATACGCAGTATTTT
few	16	TRBJ2-5	NA	TRBV5-1	CASSLGLADSQETQYF	TGCGCCAGCAGCTTGGGGCTAGCGGACAGTCAAGAGACCCAGTACTTC
many	15	TRBJ2-7	NA	TRBV12-3/TRBV12-4	CASSLGGRAFYEQYF	TGTGCCAGCAGTTTGGGGGGAAGGGCTTTTTACGAGCAGTACTTC
many	12	TRBJ2-5	TRBD1	TRBV29-1	CSVGQGQETQYF	TGCAGCGTAGGACAGGGACAAGAGACCCAGTACTTC
NA	14	TRBJ2-3	NA	TRBV20-1	CSATGLWGTDTQYF	TGCAGTGCTACAGGGCTTTGGGGCACAGATACGCAGTATTTT
few	13	TRBJ2-7	NA	TRBV20-1	CSGNRDAGYEQYF	TGCAGTGGAAACCGGGACGCAGGCTACGAGCAGTACTTC
few	15	TRBJ2-5	NA	TRBV27	CASSLYGALQETQYF	TGTGCCAGCAGTTTATACGGGGCCCTCCAAGAGACCCAGTACTTC
many	15	TRBJ2-3	NA	TRBV20-1	CSASARGGEGDTQYF	TGCAGTGCTAGCGCTAGAGGGGGAGAGGGAGATACGCAGTATTTT
many	13	TRBJ2-7	TRBD1	TRBV29-1	CSVEAGTGDEQYF	TGCAGCGTTGAGGCCGGGACAGGGGACGAGCAGTACTTC
many	13	TRBJ2-7	NA	TRBV12-3/TRBV12-4	CASARGQTYEQYF	TGTGCCAGCGCCCGGGGCCAAACCTACGAGCAGTACTTC
NA	15	TRBJ2-7	TRBD2	TRBV9	CASSASGGANYEQYF	TGTGCCAGCAGCGCCAGCGGGGGGGCGAACTACGAGCAGTACTTC
few	13	TRBJ2-5	NA	TRBV29-1	CSVDNRDSGTQYF	TGCAGCGTCGACAACCGGGACTCCGGGACCCAGTACTTC
many	16	TRBJ2-5	NA	TRBV6-5	CASSYSRLYSKETQYF	TGTGCCAGCAGTTACTCGAGACTATACTCGAAAGAGACCCAGTACTTC
NA	15	TRBJ2-2	NA	TRBV5-1	CASSLEAVTGGELFF	TGCGCCAGCAGCTTGGAGGCAGTGACCGGTGGGGAGCTGTTTTTT
few	13	TRBJ2-7	NA	TRBV5-1	CASRGGSLYEQYF	TGCGCCAGCAGGGGGGGTTCCCTCTACGAGCAGTACTTC
many	15	TRBJ1-1	TRBD1	TRBV6-5	CASSYSWTGGTEAFF	TGTGCCAGCAGTTACTCGTGGACAGGGGGCACTGAAGCTTTCTTT
NA	11	TRBJ2-1	NA	TRBV12-3/TRBV12-4	CASSPHNEEFF	TGTGCCAGCAGCCCTCACAATGAGGAGTTCTTC
many	17	TRBJ2-3	TRBD2	TRBV5-1	CASSLVLAGGPTDTQYF	TGCGCCAGCAGCTTGGTGCTAGCGGGAGGGCCGACAGATACGCAGTATTTT
NA	17	TRBJ1-3	TRBD1	TRBV7-6	CASSLEGTGGVGNTIYF	TGTGCCAGCAGCTTAGAGGGGACAGGGGGCGTCGGAAACACCATATATTTT
few	18	TRBJ2-7	NA	TRBV5-6	CASSLRIWVAGENYEQYF	TGTGCCAGCAGCTTGAGGATTTGGGTGGCAGGGGAGAACTACGAGCAGTACTTC
many	9	TRBJ2-1	NA	TRBV29-1	CSVSPEQFF	TGCAGCGTTTCGCCGGAGCAGTTCTTC
many	11	TRBJ2-7	NA	TRBV12-3/TRBV12-4	CASSSPYEQYF	TGTGCCAGCAGTTCTCCCTACGAGCAGTACTTC
few	18	TRBJ2-7	TRBD1	TRBV25-1	CASSSPGQGVISSYEQYF	TGTGCCAGCAGTTCTCCCGGACAGGGGGTGATAAGCTCCTACGAGCAGTACTTC
few	12	TRBJ2-5	NA	TRBV12-3/TRBV12-4	CASSSIGETQYF	TGTGCCAGCAGTTCAATAGGGGAGACCCAGTACTTC
many	13	TRBJ2-3	NA	TRBV2	CASSDIPLDTQYF	TGTGCCAGCAGTGATATACCGTTAGATACGCAGTATTTT
few	16	TRBJ1-4	NA	TRBV29-1	CSVTGGQMEANEKLFF	TGCAGCGTAACCGGTGGGCAAATGGAGGCTAATGAAAAACTGTTTTTT
many	12	TRBJ2-1	TRBD2	TRBV7-2	CASSTRTSTPFF	TGTGCCAGCAGCACCCGGACTAGTACCCCGTTCTTC
NA	14	TRBJ2-7	NA	TRBV7-8	CASSFGRQDGREYF	TGTGCCAGCAGCTTCGGTCGGCAGGATGGTCGGGAGTACTTC